This T cell receptor beta chain was recorded in a study of T cell responses to AZD1222 COVID-19 vaccine. Regarding the study as a whole: Repertoire sampling was restricted to post-peak T cell response timepoints. Donors were largely white British and mainly female; clonal diversity was possibly underestimated.

Some clones are missing from TCRdb's copy, which holds only in-frame ones; the method was immunoSEQ multiplex PCR. The repertoire has approximately 120,000 clones, around 90% of them found once; the top ten carry roughly 6.1%. Analysis merged second doses at about 4 or about 12 weeks. The J segment lost 2 bases and the V segment lost 12 bases, leaving 8 bases of the junction unmatched. The CDR3 covers 14 residues. CDR1 is KGHDR, CDR2 SFDVKD, per germline. As for this clone: Antigen: not known.

This TCR derives from an adult who received the AZD1222 COVID-19 vaccine. The specimen was peripheral blood, collected 28 days after the second AZD1222 dose. V is TRBV24-1 and J is TRBJ2-7; 11 bases are shared with TRBD2. For the CDR3, the DNA is TGTGCCGTCGCCGGGACTAGCGGCACCTACGAGCAGTACTTC. Translation: CAVAGTSGTYEQYF.